Reported below is one T cell receptor beta chain. The antigen is undetermined. This entry is derived from a study of T cell responses to AZD1222 COVID-19 vaccine. Study-level results: Donors were largely white British and mainly female; clonal diversity was possibly underestimated. As reported, nearly half of all spike-specific TCRs target variant regions that are unmutated. Increased Spike-specific TCR breadth and depth were observed after two AZD1222 doses. Sampling that yielded the repertoires occurred only after the peak T cell response.

The assay was immunoSEQ multiplex PCR, and TCRdb's table has in-frame clones only and misses some. The sample has about 120,000 clones, about nine tenths seen once. The CDR3 is 15 residues long. V shed 0 bases, J shed 7 bases, and the junction held 5 bases outside the gene matches. Looked up from germline, CDR1 is MNHEY and CDR2 is SVGAGI. The sequences come from peripheral blood, collected on day 0 of MenACWY control vaccination. The J gene is TRBJ2-2, the V gene TRBV6-5; TRBD2 matches at 7 bases. This receptor was taken from an adult in good health. The CDR3 DNA sequence: TGTGCCAGCAGTTACTCTCGGGGGGATGTCGGGGAGCTGTTTTTT. The encoded protein is CASSYSRGDVGELFF.